The rows below give T cell receptor beta chains drawn from one sample of a study of blood T cell repertoires in COVID-19. Data came from immunoSEQ multiplex PCR; TCRdb stores just in-frame clones and leaves some out. This table has 150,000 or so clones, 82% appearing once. Specimen: peripheral blood. These receptors were collected from a human donor with acute or convalescent COVID-19. The donor label of this sample is uncertain. The CDR3 runs from the conserved cysteine through the conserved F or W. A D gene is named only where the DNA matches it firmly. Clone size is given for some rows only: seen once, a few or many times, or a class if the clone is expanded.

D gene	V gene	J gene	clone size	CDR3 DNA	CDR3 protein
TRBD2	TRBV6-2/TRBV6-3	TRBJ2-2	-	TGTGCCAGCAGTTACCGCGGACTAGATTTGAACACCGGGGAGCTGTTTTTT	CASSYRGLDLNTGELFF
-	TRBV7-2	TRBJ2-7	-	TGTGCCAGCAGCTTAGCGGGGGCGGGGGTACTAGAGCAGTACTTC	CASSLAGAGVLEQYF
-	TRBV4-2	TRBJ2-7	-	TGTGCCAGCAGCCAAGAGGGGGGATTTAGCGAGCAGTACTTC	CASSQEGGFSEQYF
-	TRBV7-2	TRBJ2-4	-	TGTGCCAGCAGCTTAAGGGAACAGGGAGGGGGCATTCAGTACTTC	CASSLREQGGGIQYF
TRBD1	TRBV2	TRBJ1-1	-	TGTGCCAGCAGTGAAATAACAGGGGGCACTGAAGCTTTCTTT	CASSEITGGTEAFF
-	TRBV30	TRBJ2-5	-	TGTGCCTGGAGTCCAGTGGGGGGAGAGACCCAGTACTTC	CAWSPVGGETQYF
TRBD1	TRBV14	TRBJ2-7	-	TGTGCCAGCAGCCAGACCGACAGGGGGGTCGACGAGCAGTACTTC	CASSQTDRGVDEQYF
TRBD1	TRBV7-9	TRBJ1-5	-	TGTGCCAGCAGCCGATCGACAGGGGTTAATCAGCCCCAGCATTTT	CASSRSTGVNQPQHF
TRBD2	TRBV19	TRBJ2-7	-	TGTGCCAGTAGAGGACTAGCGGGGGCCTCCTACGAGCAGTACTTC	CASRGLAGASYEQYF
-	TRBV11-2	TRBJ2-3	-	TGTGCCAGCAGCTTAGAGAGCCAGGGGAATCTGTATTTT	CASSLESQGNLYF
TRBD1	TRBV10-3	TRBJ1-5	-	TGTGCCATCAGTTCATTAGGGGGCCGAGATCAGCCCCAGCATTTT	CAISSLGGRDQPQHF
-	TRBV19	TRBJ1-6	-	TGTGCCAGTAGTATGCCCCGGGATTCACCCCTCCACTTT	CASSMPRDSPLHF
-	TRBV6-5	TRBJ1-1	-	TGTGCCACCCGTCGGGAGCCTTCCATGAACACTGAAGCTTTCTTT	CATRREPSMNTEAFF
TRBD1	TRBV6-5	TRBJ1-1	-	TGTGCCAGCAGCTCCTTGGGACAGGGCAACACTGAAGCTTTCTTT	CASSSLGQGNTEAFF
-	TRBV5-5	TRBJ2-5	-	TGTGCCAGCAGCTCGAACGAGTGGGGGGGGCAGGGAGAGACCCAGTACTTC	CASSSNEWGGQGETQYF
-	TRBV25-1	TRBJ1-2	-	TGTGCCAGCAGTGAATGGAGTGCAGGGAGGAACTATGGCTACACCTTC	CASSEWSAGRNYGYTF
-	TRBV30	TRBJ1-2	-	TGTGCCTGGCGGGGGGCATCTGAGCGTGGCTACACCTTC	CAWRGASERGYTF
-	TRBV30	TRBJ1-1	-	TGTGCCTGGGGTCCACTTCGGGACACTGAAGCTTTCTTT	CAWGPLRDTEAFF
TRBD2	TRBV2	TRBJ2-5	-	TGTGCCAGCTCTAGCGGAGGGGCAGGAGGGGAGACCCAGTACTTC	CASSSGGAGGETQYF
-	TRBV5-1	TRBJ2-7	once	TGCGCCAGCAGCTTGGACAGGACGACATCCTACGAGCAGTACTTC	CASSLDRTTSYEQYF
TRBD2	TRBV7-9	TRBJ2-7	-	TGTGCCAGCAGCTTCGGGGCGGGGGGCGAGCAGTACTTC	CASSFGAGGEQYF
-	TRBV3-1/TRBV3-2	TRBJ2-7	-	TGTGCCAGCAGCCAATCAGGGCCGGGCGAGCAGTACTTC	CASSQSGPGEQYF
TRBD1	TRBV19	TRBJ2-5	-	TGTGCCAGTAGACGGGACAGGAGAGTCGAGACCCAGTACTTC	CASRRDRRVETQYF
-	TRBV19	TRBJ1-2	-	TGTGCCAGTAGCCTGAGGTCGGGTCTGGGCTACACCTTC	CASSLRSGLGYTF
TRBD2	TRBV6-2/TRBV6-3	TRBJ2-7	few	TGTGCCAGCAGTTATGCGGGGGTCTACGAGCAGTACTTC	CASSYAGVYEQYF
-	TRBV5-1	TRBJ2-7	-	TGCGCCAGCAGCCTGGGTGGGCAGGGGGGTCAAAGAACAGGACGGAGATACGAGCAGTACTTC	CASSLGGQGGQRTGRRYEQYF
TRBD1	TRBV10-3	TRBJ1-5	-	TGTGCCATCAGTGCTACCGGGACAGGGGGTGGTCAGCCCCAGCATTTT	CAISATGTGGGQPQHF
TRBD2	TRBV7-2	TRBJ2-3	-	TGTGCCAGCAGCTTAGAGCGGGGGGGCCCAGATACGCAGTATTTT	CASSLERGGPDTQYF
-	TRBV10-3	TRBJ1-2	-	TGTGCCGTCCTAGAGGGTGCTAACTATGGCTACACCTTC	CAVLEGANYGYTF
-	TRBV6-6	TRBJ1-1	-	TGTGCCAGCAGTCCCCAGGGTGGCACTGAAGCTTTCTTT	CASSPQGGTEAFF
TRBD1	TRBV6-1	TRBJ1-4	-	TGTGCCAGCAGTGCCTACGGTACACCGGGACAGTTTAATGAAAAACTGTTTTTT	CASSAYGTPGQFNEKLFF